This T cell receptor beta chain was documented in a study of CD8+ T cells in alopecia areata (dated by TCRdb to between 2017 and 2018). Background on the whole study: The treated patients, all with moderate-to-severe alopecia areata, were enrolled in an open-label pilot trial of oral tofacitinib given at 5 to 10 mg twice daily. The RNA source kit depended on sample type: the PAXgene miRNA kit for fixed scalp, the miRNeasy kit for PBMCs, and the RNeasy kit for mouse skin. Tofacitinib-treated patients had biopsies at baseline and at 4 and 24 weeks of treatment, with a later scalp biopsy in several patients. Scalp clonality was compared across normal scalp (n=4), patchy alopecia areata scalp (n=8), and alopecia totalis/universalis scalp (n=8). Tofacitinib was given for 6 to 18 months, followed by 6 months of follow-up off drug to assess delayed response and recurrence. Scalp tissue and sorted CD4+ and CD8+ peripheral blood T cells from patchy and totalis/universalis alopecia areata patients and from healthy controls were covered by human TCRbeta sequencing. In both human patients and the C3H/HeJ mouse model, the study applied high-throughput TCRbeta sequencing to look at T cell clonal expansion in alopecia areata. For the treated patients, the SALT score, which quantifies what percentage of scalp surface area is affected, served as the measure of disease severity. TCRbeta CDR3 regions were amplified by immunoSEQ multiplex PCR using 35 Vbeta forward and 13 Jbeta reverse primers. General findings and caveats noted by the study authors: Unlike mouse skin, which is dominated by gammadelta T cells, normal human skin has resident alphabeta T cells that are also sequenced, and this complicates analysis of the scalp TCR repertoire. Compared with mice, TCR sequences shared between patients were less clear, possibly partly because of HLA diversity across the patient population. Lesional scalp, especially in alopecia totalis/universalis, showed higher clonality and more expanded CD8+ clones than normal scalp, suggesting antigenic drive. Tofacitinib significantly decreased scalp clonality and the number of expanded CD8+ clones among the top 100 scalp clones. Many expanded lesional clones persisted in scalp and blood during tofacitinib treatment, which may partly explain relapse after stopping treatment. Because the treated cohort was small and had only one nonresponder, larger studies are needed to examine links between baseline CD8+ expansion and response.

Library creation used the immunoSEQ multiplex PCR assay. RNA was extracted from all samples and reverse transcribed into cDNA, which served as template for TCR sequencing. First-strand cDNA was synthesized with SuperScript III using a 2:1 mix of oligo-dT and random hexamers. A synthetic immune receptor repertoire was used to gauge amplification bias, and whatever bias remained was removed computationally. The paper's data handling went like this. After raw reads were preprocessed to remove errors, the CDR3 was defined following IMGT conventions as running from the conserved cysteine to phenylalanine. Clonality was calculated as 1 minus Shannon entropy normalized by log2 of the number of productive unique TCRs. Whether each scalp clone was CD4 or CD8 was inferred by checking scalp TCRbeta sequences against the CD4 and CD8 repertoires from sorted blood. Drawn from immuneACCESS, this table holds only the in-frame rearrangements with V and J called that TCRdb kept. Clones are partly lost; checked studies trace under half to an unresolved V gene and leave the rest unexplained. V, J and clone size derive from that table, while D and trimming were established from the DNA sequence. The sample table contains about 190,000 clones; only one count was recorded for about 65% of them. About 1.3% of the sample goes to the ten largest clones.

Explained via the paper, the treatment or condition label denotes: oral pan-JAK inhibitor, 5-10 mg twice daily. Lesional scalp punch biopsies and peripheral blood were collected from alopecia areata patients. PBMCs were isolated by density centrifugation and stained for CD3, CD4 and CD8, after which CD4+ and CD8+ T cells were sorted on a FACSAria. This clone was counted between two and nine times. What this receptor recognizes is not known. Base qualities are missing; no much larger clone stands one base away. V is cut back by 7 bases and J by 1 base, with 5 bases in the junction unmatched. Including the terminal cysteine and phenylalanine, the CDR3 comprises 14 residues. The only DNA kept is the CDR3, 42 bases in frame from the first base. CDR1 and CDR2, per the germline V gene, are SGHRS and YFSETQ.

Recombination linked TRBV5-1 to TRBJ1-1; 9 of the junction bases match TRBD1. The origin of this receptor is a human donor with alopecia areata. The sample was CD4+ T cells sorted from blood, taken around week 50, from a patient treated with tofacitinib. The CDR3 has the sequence CASCTGQGNTEAFF. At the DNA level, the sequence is TGCGCCAGCTGCACGGGACAGGGGAACACTGAAGCTTTCTTT.